What follows describes a single T cell receptor (beta chain). Antigen: not known. The germline CDR1 and CDR2 sequences are SGDLS and YYNGEE. V lost 4 bases and J 11 bases, leaving 15 bases between the germline ends. The CDR3 loop spans 12 amino acids. CD8+ and CD4+ blood T cells underwent TCR beta sequencing. This specimen belongs to a study of CD8 T cells in Susac syndrome. When the RNA was reverse transcribed, random hexamers were used with an input of roughly 0.45 to 1 ug. Multiplex PCR with immunoSEQ amplified the TCR beta CDR3 across 54 Vbeta and 13 Jbeta. TCRdb re-called the immunoSEQ multiplex PCR reads with MiXCR, one entry per CDR3 protein. Here the sample spans 150,000 or so distinct CDR3 sequences, approximately 94% being singletons. The study's findings and limits: A relatively small number of individuals underwent TCR sequencing and HLA analysis.

The sequence came from a human donor with multiple sclerosis. J is TRBJ1-2 and V is TRBV9, with unresolved D. Sequencing input: CD8+ T cells from PBMCs. CDR3 sequence (DNA): TGTGCCAGCAGCTCCCGTTCAGGAGGTTACACCTTC. Residues: CASSSRSGGYTF.